Here is one TCR beta chain with its context. This clone is large (0.1 to 1%). This receptor's antigen is unknown. Base qualities are not at hand, and no much larger clone is one base apart. This entry belongs to a study of T cell repertoires in ileal Crohn's disease (dated by TCRdb to the late 2010s). Context from the whole study: Median disease duration was around eight years, and around 35% of patients were identified as active smokers at the time of surgery. Surgery was performed for a complication in all patients, with stricturing disease in roughly 60% and penetrating disease in around 40%. Postoperative therapy was given to about half of the patients, with thiopurines administered to about a dozen patients and anti-TNF agents administered to 15 to 20 patients. TCR repertoire analysis was done in 50 or so Crohn's disease patients from a prospective multicentre cohort. The study was conducted in parallel with a multicentre cohort that was designed to identify predictors of early endoscopic recurrence following ileocolonic resection. Endoscopic postoperative recurrence was defined by a Rutgeerts score above i0. A total of roughly 170 mucosal samples from approximately 60 patients were sequenced, with samples obtained at several locations on the surgical specimen and at postoperative endoscopy. Study-wide conclusions, independent of this receptor: Higher high-frequency clone percentages at surgery were associated with endoscopic recurrence; all patients with clonality above 26.8% (18/57) had recurrence. Compared with CD4 T cells, sorted CD8 T cells contained more high-frequency clones, which suggests that the mucosal expansions were mostly CD8. Only a subgroup of patients, of unstated size, had mucosal CD4 and CD8 T cells sorted and sequenced. Compared with non-smokers, patients who were active smokers at surgery showed a significantly higher proportion of clonal expansions (about 27% vs 20%, p=0.02).

For commercial TCRB immunosequencing, around 500 nanograms of biopsy DNA were submitted for each sample. CDR3 regions were amplified from genomic DNA by Adaptive Biotechnology using a two-step, amplification bias-controlled multiplex PCR. Primers for every V and J gene segment were used in the first PCR, and barcodes and Illumina adapters were added in the second PCR. An Illumina instrument was used to sequence the CDR3 libraries. As for how the authors treated the data: Vendor-provided pipelines were combined with custom analysis of raw data in R/Bioconductor under R version 3.3.0. Clonality, which ranges from 0 to 1, was calculated as the inverse of the normalised Shannon entropy across all productive clones. High-frequency clones were defined as the share of the repertoire taken up by the top 100 clones, keeping only clones that passed a 95% confidence test. Overlap between samples was measured with the Morisita-Horn index, while repertoire diversity was measured with the Simpson index. Imported from immuneACCESS, the table was reduced by TCRdb to in-frame sequences with V and J called. These copies leave out some clones; in studies compared against another copy, an unresolved V gene accounts for under half, and the cause of the remainder is not known. That table is the source of V, J and clone size, and D and trimming were worked out from the DNA. The sample table records thousands of clones; over 80% of these occur just once. In total, the top ten clones hold 4.5% of the sample.

The CDR3, from cysteine to phenylalanine, totals 14 residues. This entry keeps only the CDR3 DNA: 42 bases, framed from base 1. CDR1 SGHNT and CDR2 YYREEE are derived from the germline V gene (reference sequence). V was cut back by 4 bases and J by 2 bases, leaving a gap of 7 bases between them. Eligible patients were adults with ileal or ileocolonic Crohn's disease who had an indication for ileocolonic resection. Whole ileal mucosal biopsies were kept frozen at -80 degrees C prior to DNA extraction. A TRizol-based method was used to extract genomic DNA from the frozen whole biopsies, and the DNA was quantified with a NanoDrop 2000 spectrophotometer.

The chain was built from TRBV5-4 and TRBJ2-6, and perhaps TRBD2 as D gene, on 6 matching bases. Sequenced material: ileal tissue. The TCR sequence derives from an adult with Crohn's disease. In nucleotides, the sequence is TGTGCCAGCAGCCCGGGGGCTGGGGCCAACGTCCTGACTTTC. The encoded protein is CASSPGAGANVLTF.